This T cell receptor (beta chain) came from a study of cytomegalovirus exposure and HLA in healthy donors. Overall study findings and caveats: V- and J-gene trimming of TCR beta was linked (in a later analysis) to a missense DCLRE1C variant. Roughly even sequencing depth across donors was the assumption behind the presence/absence analyses. Cytomegalovirus association was listed for 164 TCR beta chains. In an earlier analysis, most TCR beta V segments were productive about 87% or about 30% of the time.

The study ran its PCR with 60 Vbeta and 13 Jbeta primers. Sequencing was performed with immunoSEQ multiplex PCR; in TCRdb, only in-frame clones are kept and a portion is missing. Of some 91,000 clones detected, about 76% appear once; the ten largest clones hold around 7%. Details on this clone: Its antigen is not identified.

Germline V CDR1 and CDR2: MDHEN, SYDVKM. The ends were cut back, 5 bases at V and 2 bases at J, with 10 bases in the middle. This CDR3 is built from 14 residues. The chain is built from TRBV28 and TRBJ1-5; the D is unclear. The sample comprised PBMCs. The sequence was collected from a man between 40 and 49 years old in good health and CMV-seropositive. CDR3 residues: CASSTPLGNQPQHF. The CDR3 nucleotides are TGTGCCAGCAGTACCCCGTTAGGCAATCAGCCCCAGCATTTT.